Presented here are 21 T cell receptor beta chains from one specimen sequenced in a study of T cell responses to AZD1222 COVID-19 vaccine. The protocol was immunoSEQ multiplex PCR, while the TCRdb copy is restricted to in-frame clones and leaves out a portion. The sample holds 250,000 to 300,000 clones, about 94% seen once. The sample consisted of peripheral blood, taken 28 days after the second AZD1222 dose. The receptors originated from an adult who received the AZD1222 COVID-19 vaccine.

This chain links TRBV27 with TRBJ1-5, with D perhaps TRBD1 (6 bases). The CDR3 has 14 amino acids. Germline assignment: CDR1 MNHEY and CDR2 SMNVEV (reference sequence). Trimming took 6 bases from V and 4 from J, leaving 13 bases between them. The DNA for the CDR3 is TGTGCCAGCAGCGAAGTAACAGGGAATCAGCCCCAGCATTTT. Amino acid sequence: CASSEVTGNQPQHF.

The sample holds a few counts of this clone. The CDR3 here is CASSQDGWGLAAYEQYF. DNA for the CDR3: TGTGCCAGCAGCCAAGATGGGTGGGGACTAGCGGCCTACGAGCAGTACTTC. This chain uses TRBV14 with TRBJ2-7, with 11 bases lining up with TRBD2. Per germline, CDR1 SGHDN and CDR2 FVKESK. The CDR3 covers 17 residues. J gave up 2 bases and V 0 bases, and 6 bases lay outside the gene matches.

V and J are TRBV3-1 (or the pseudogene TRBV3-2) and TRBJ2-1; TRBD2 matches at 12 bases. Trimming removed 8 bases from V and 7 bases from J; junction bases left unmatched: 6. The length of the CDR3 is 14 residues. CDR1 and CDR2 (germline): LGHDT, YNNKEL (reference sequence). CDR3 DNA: TGTGCCAGCCGACTAGCGGGAGCGGGGAATGAGCAGTTCTTC. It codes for CASRLAGAGNEQFF.

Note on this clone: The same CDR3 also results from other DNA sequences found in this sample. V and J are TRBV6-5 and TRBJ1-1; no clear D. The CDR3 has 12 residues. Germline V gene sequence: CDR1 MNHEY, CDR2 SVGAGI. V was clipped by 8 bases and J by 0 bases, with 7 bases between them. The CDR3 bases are TGTGCCAGCGGGCGCATGAACACTGAAGCTTTCTTT. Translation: CASGRMNTEAFF.

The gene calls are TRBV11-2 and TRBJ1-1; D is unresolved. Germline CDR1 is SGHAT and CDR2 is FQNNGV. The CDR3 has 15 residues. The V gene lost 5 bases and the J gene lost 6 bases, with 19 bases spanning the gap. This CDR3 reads CASSPGRTVVAEAFF. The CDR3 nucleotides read TGTGCCAGCAGCCCAGGACGGACTGTCGTCGCTGAAGCTTTCTTT.

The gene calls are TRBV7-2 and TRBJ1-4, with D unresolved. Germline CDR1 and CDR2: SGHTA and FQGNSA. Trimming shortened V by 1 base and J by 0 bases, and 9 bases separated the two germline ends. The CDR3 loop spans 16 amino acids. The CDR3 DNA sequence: TGTGCCAGCAGCTTAGGGCCAGCCACAACTAATGAAAAACTGTTTTTT. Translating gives CASSLGPATTNEKLFF.

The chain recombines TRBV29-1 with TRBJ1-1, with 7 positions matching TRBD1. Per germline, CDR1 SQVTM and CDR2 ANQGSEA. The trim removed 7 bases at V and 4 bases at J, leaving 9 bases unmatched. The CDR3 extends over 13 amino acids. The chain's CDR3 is CSAKQGGSTEAFF. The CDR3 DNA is TGCAGCGCAAAGCAGGGGGGAAGCACTGAAGCTTTCTTT.

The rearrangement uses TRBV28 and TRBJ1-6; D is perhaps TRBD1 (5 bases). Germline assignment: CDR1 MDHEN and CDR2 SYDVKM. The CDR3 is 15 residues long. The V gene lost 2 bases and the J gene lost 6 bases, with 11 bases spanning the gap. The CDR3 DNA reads TGTGCCAGCAGTTTAGGGGGTTCTCGTAATTCACCCCTCCACTTT. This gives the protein CASSLGGSRNSPLHF.

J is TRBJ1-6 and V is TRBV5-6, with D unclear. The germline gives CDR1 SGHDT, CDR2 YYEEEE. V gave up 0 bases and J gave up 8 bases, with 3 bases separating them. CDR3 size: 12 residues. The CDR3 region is CASSLGYSPLHF. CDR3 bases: TGTGCCAGCAGCTTGGGTTATTCACCCCTCCACTTT. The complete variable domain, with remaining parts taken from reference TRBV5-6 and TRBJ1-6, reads DAGVTQSPTHLIKTRGQQVTLRCSPKSGHDTVSWYQQALGQGPQFIFQYYEEEERQRGNFPDRFSGHQFPNYSSELNVNALLLGDSALYLCASSLGYSPLHFGNGTRLTVT.

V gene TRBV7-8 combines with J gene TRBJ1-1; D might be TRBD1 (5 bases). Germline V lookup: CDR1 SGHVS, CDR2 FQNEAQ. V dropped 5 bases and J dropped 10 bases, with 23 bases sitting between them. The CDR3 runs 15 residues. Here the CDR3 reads CASSHPPGTGQGAFF. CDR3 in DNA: TGTGCCAGCAGCCATCCACCGGGGACCGGGCAGGGAGCTTTCTTT.

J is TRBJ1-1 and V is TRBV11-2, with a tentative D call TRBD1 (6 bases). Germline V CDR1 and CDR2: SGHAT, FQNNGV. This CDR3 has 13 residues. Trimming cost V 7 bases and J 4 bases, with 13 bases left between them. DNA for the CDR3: TGTGCCAGCACCCTGGGGGCCGGCACTGAAGCTTTCTTT. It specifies CASTLGAGTEAFF.

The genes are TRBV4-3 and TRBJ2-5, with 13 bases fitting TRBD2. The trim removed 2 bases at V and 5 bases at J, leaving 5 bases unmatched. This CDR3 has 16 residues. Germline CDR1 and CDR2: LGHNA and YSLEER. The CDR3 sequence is CASSQWTSGSGETQYF. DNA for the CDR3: TGCGCCAGCAGCCAATGGACTAGCGGGAGTGGCGAGACCCAGTACTTC.

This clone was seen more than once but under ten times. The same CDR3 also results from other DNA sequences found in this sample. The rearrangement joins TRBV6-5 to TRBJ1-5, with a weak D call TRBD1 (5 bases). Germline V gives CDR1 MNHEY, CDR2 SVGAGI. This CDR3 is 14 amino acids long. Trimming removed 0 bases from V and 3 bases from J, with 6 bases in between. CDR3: CASSYSGANQPQHF. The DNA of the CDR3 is TGTGCCAGCAGTTACTCAGGGGCCAATCAGCCCCAGCATTTT.

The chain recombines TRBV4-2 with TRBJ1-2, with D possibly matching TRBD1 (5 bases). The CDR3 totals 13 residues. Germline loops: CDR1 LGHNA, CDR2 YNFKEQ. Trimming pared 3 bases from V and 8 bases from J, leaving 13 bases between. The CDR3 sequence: CASSHTTGPGYTF. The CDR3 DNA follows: TGTGCCAGCAGCCATACCACGGGGCCCGGCTACACCTTC.

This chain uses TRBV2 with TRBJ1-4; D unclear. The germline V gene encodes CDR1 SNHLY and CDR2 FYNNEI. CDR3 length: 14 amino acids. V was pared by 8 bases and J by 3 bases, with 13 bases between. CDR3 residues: CASARGGANEKLFF. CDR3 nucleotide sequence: TGTGCCAGCGCCAGAGGTGGGGCTAATGAAAAACTGTTTTTT.

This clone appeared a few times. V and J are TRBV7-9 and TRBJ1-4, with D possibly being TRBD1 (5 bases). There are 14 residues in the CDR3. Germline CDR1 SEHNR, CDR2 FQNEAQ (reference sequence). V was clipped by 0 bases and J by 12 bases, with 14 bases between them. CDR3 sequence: CASSLAGEGKQLFF. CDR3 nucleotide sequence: TGTGCCAGCAGCTTAGCGGGGGAGGGGAAACAACTGTTTTTT.

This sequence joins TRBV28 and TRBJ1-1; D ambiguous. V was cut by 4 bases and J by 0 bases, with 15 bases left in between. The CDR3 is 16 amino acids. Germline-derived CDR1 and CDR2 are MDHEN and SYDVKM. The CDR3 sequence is CASSSLPLPVNTEAFF. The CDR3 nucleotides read TGTGCCAGCAGTTCTTTACCCCTCCCCGTGAACACTGAAGCTTTCTTT. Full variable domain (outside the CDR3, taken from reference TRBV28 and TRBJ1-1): DVKVTQSSRYLVKRTGEKVFLECVQDMDHENMFWYRQDPGLGLRLIYFSYDVKMKEKGDIPEGYSVSREKKERFSLILESASTNQTSMYLCASSSLPLPVNTEAFFGQGTRLTVV.

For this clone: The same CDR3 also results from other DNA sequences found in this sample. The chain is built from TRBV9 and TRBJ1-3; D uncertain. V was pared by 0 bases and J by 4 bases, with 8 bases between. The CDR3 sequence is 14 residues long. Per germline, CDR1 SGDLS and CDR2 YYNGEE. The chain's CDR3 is CASSVGGGGNTIYF. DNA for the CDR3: TGTGCCAGCAGCGTAGGTGGTGGAGGAAACACCATATATTTT.

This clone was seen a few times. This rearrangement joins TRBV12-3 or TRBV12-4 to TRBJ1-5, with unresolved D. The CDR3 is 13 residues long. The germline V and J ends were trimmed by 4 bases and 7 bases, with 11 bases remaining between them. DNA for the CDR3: TGTGCCAGCAGTTCCGAGGACGGGCAGCCCCAGCATTTT. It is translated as CASSSEDGQPQHF.

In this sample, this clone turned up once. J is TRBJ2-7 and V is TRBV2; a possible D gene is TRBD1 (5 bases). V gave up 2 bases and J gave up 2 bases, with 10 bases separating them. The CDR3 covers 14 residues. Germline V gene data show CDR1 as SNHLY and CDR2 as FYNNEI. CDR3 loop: CASSEQGTAYEQYF. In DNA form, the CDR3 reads TGTGCCAGCAGTGAACAGGGTACAGCCTACGAGCAGTACTTC. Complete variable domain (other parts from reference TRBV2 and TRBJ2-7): EPEVTQTPSHQVTQMGQEVILRCVPISNHLYFYWYRQILGQKVEFLVSFYNNEISEKSEIFDDQFSVERPDGSNFTLKIRSTKLEDSAMYFCASSEQGTAYEQYFGPGTRLTVT.

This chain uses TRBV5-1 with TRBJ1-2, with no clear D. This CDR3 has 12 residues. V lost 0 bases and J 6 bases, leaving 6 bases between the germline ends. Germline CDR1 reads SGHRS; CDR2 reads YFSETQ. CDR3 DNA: TGCGCCAGCAGCTTGGCTGGGGATGGCTACACCTTC. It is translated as CASSLAGDGYTF.